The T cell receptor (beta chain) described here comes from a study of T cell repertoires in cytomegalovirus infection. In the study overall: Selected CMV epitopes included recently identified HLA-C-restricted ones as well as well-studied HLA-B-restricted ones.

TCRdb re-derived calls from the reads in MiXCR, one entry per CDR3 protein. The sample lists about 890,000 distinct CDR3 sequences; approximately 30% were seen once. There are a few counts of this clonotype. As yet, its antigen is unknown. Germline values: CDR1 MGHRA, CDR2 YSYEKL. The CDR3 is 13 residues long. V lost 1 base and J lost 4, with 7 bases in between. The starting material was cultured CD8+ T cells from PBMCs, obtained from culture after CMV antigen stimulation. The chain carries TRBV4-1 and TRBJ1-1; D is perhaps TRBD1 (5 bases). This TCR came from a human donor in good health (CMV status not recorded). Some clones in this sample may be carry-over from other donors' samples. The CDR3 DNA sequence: TGCGCCAGCAGCCAAGTAGGGACCACTGAAGCTTTCTTT. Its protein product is CASSQVGTTEAFF.